The clone carrying this T cell receptor (beta chain) was observed a single time. Its cognate antigen is unknown. CD8 cells classed as naive were CD45RO-negative and positively selected for CCR7, excluding terminally differentiated effector memory CD45RA+ cells. Donors, healthy HIV-negative adults, lacked recent acute infections or vaccinations. Germline CDR1 reads MNHEY; CDR2 reads SMNVEV (reference sequence). The CDR3 has 14 amino acids. Trimming removed 1 base at V and 1 base at J, with 6 bases between. The data were obtained in a study of shared clonotypes between healthy human individuals. Study-wide findings and caveats: Generation probabilities were higher for clonotypes shared across all four sorted-subset donors than for unshared ones.

Execution of the assay was at deep level. For every subset, genomic DNA was evenly distributed across several immunoSEQ plates. The protocol was immunoSEQ multiplex PCR, while the TCRdb copy is restricted to in-frame clones and leaves out a portion. Of about 750,000 clones in the sample, 80% to 95% were seen once. The receptor was isolated from a man between 25 and 39 years old in good health. The chain uses TRBV27 and TRBJ2-3; D is uncertain. Sequencing used naive CD8+ T cells sorted from blood. CDR3 DNA sequence: TGTGCCAGCAGTTTATGGGGTGGCACAGATACGCAGTATTTT. Translating gives CASSLWGGTDTQYF.